The 22 T cell receptor beta chains reported below all come from one sample, sequenced in a study of T cell changes during pregnancy in multiple sclerosis. Data came from immunoSEQ multiplex PCR; TCRdb stores just in-frame clones and leaves some out. The data contain more than 75,000 clones, about 93% of them singletons. Source: peripheral blood, taken in the first trimester of pregnancy. The origin of the receptors is a female donor with multiple sclerosis, enrolled in a pregnancy study.

V gene TRBV4-1 combines with J gene TRBJ1-4, with D perhaps TRBD1 (5 bases). This CDR3 comprises 17 residues. Looked up from germline, CDR1 is MGHRA and CDR2 is YSYEKL. V was shortened by 0 bases and J by 8 bases, with 19 bases between the two germline ends. CDR3 DNA: TGCGCCAGCAGCCAAGATGAAGGGAGGCTTCAGGGCGAAAAACTGTTTTTT. Translated: CASSQDEGRLQGEKLFF.

The chain joins TRBV5-1 to TRBJ1-2; D might be TRBD1 (5 bases). Germline lookup yields CDR1 SGHRS and CDR2 YFSETQ. The CDR3 has 17 residues. Trimming shortened V by 0 bases and J by 0 bases, and 15 bases separated the two germline ends. The CDR3 coding sequence is TGCGCCAGCAGCTTGGACGGGGGAGTAGTGGCTAACTATGGCTACACCTTC. Translating it yields CASSLDGGVVANYGYTF.

The chain uses TRBV4-3 and TRBJ1-6; TRBD1 matches at 8 bases. CDR3 size: 16 residues. Germline V gene data show CDR1 as LGHNA and CDR2 as YSLEER. Germline trimming cut 2 bases from V and 10 bases from J; bases unmatched to any gene: 10. CDR3 amino acids: CASSQHTGTGGSPLHF. The CDR3, as DNA: TGCGCCAGCAGCCAACATACGGGGACAGGCGGGTCACCCCTCCACTTT.

The rearrangement joins TRBV18 to TRBJ1-5; 9 bases match TRBD1. V shed 0 bases and J 4 bases; nucleotides not matched to a gene: 7. The CDR3 is 17 residues long. Looked up from germline, CDR1 is KGHSH and CDR2 is LQKENI. The DNA for the CDR3 is TGTGCCAGCTCACCACCGGGACAGGGAATCGGAAATCAGCCCCAGCATTTT. Amino acid sequence: CASSPPGQGIGNQPQHF.

This rearrangement joins TRBV7-6 to TRBJ2-3, with 7 bases lining up with TRBD2. The CDR3 runs 16 residues. Per germline, CDR1 SGHVS and CDR2 FNYEAQ. V gave up 3 bases and J gave up 0 bases; unmatched junction bases: 6. This CDR3 reads CASSFRAGISTDTQYF. The CDR3 nucleotides read TGTGCCAGCAGCTTTAGAGCGGGGATTAGCACAGATACGCAGTATTTT.

The V call is TRBV7-7, the J call TRBJ2-5, with 9 bases fitting TRBD1. The V and J ends lost 4 bases and 1 base, in that order; junction bases with no gene match: 4. This CDR3 spans 15 amino acids. CDR1 SSHAT and CDR2 FNYEAQ come from the germline V gene (reference sequence). The CDR3 DNA follows: TGTGCCAGCAGCTGGCAGGACAGGGGCCAAGAGACCCAGTACTTC. It is translated as CASSWQDRGQETQYF.

The chain combines TRBV4-3 with TRBJ1-3; no clear D. CDR3 length equals 16 residues. V was cut by 5 bases and J by 0 bases, with 14 bases left in between. The V gene's germline CDR1 is LGHNA and CDR2 YSLEER. Written as DNA, the CDR3 is TGCGCCAGCAGCTATTCCCAAGGACTCTCTGGAAACACCATATATTTT. It codes for CASSYSQGLSGNTIYF.

This clone was observed once. The chain combines TRBV6-6 with TRBJ2-2, with D possibly matching TRBD2 (5 bases). V was clipped by 5 bases and J by 6 bases, with 7 bases between them. Germline CDR1 and CDR2: MNHNY and SVGAGI (reference sequence). The CDR3 is made up of 12 amino acids. The CDR3 nucleotides read TGTGCCAGCAGTGAGGGTGCCGGGGAGCTGTTTTTT. Its translation is CASSEGAGELFF.

V is TRBV7-9 and J is TRBJ2-3; weak D call: TRBD2 (5 bases). Trimming removed 1 base from V and 3 bases from J, with 8 bases in between. CDR3 length: 14 amino acids. Germline lookup yields CDR1 SEHNR and CDR2 FQNEAQ (reference sequence). The CDR3 region has the DNA TGTGCCAGCAGCTTAGGGCTAGCTACAGATACGCAGTATTTT. Its protein product is CASSLGLATDTQYF.

V is TRBV27 and J is TRBJ2-2; 7 bases line up with TRBD2. In germline, CDR1 is MNHEY, CDR2 SMNVEV (reference sequence). The CDR3 is 16 residues long. Trimming removed 5 bases from V and 3 bases from J; junction bases left unmatched: 9. The CDR3 protein is CASSGETSSDTGELFF. For the CDR3, the DNA is TGTGCCAGCAGTGGGGAGACTAGCTCTGACACCGGGGAGCTGTTTTTT.

The chain combines TRBV7-8 with TRBJ1-1, with D perhaps TRBD1 (5 bases). This CDR3 has 14 residues. Looked up from germline, CDR1 is SGHVS and CDR2 is FQNEAQ. V lost 5 bases, J lost 4 bases, and 14 bases lay in between. The CDR3 nucleotides are TGTGCCAGCAGCCTCGACGGGGGGGTCACTGAAGCTTTCTTT. It translates to CASSLDGGVTEAFF.

CDR3 protein: CASSLSPTTGNEKLFF. Here the CDR3 DNA reads TGCGCCAGCAGCTTGTCCCCCACTACAGGGAATGAAAAACTGTTTTTT. V gene TRBV5-1 combines with J gene TRBJ1-4; D is perhaps TRBD1 (6 bases). The germline gives CDR1 SGHRS, CDR2 YFSETQ. The CDR3 has 16 amino acids. Trimming took off 1 base at V and 5 bases at J, with 15 bases between the two ends.

The genes are TRBV6-5 and TRBJ1-1; D might be TRBD1 (5 bases). Trimming removed 6 bases from V and 0 bases from J, with 11 bases in between. The germline V gene has CDR1 MNHEY and CDR2 SVGAGI. This CDR3 is 14 amino acids long. Here the CDR3 reads CASSSRGVNTEAFF. CDR3 bases: TGTGCCAGCAGCTCCCGGGGGGTGAACACTGAAGCTTTCTTT.

This chain uses TRBV4-2 with TRBJ1-3, with D hard to call. V was clipped by 3 bases and J by 6 bases, with 15 bases between them. Germline-derived CDR1 and CDR2 are LGHNA and YNFKEQ. The CDR3 is 15 residues long. The CDR3 bases are TGTGCCAGCAGCCAGGACCTATCGGGGAAAAACACCATATATTTT. As protein: CASSQDLSGKNTIYF.

The gene calls are TRBV30 and TRBJ1-4; TRBD1 matches 7 bases. CDR3 length: 14 residues. Per germline, CDR1 GTSNPN and CDR2 SVGIG (reference sequence). With V trimmed by 8 bases and J by 4 bases, 10 bases remained unmatched. The CDR3 protein is CAASGTDINEKLFF. The DNA of the CDR3 is TGTGCCGCCTCCGGGACAGATATTAATGAAAAACTGTTTTTT.

The chain links TRBV6-1 to TRBJ1-1, with 8 bases lining up with TRBD1. Trimming at V came to 2 bases and at J to 7 bases, leaving 3 bases not matched to a gene. Germline CDR1 MNHNS, CDR2 SASEGT. The CDR3 sequence is 13 residues long. In DNA form, the CDR3 reads TGTGCCAGCAGTGAAAGGACAGGGAGTGAAGCTTTCTTT. Translation: CASSERTGSEAFF.

The V call is TRBV7-8, the J call TRBJ2-2, with TRBD2 matching over 7 bases. The germline gives CDR1 SGHVS, CDR2 FQNEAQ. The junction had 3 bases not matched to a gene; V was cut back by 3 bases and J by 5 bases. The CDR3 totals 14 residues. DNA of the CDR3: TGTGCCAGCAGCTTGGGAGGGTTGACCGGGGAGCTGTTTTTT. Its translation is CASSLGGLTGELFF.

V is TRBV25-1 and J is TRBJ2-3; TRBD2 is a possible D gene (6 bases). V lost 3 bases to trimming and J lost 5 bases, with 12 bases between them. The germline V gene encodes CDR1 MGHDK and CDR2 SYGVNS. The CDR3 has 14 residues. CDR3 DNA: TGTGCCAGCAGTGAGCCGGGAGTAGGAGATACGCAGTATTTT. It codes for CASSEPGVGDTQYF.

The chain has TRBV6-6 and TRBJ2-1; D unclear. Trimming removed 11 bases at V and 8 bases at J, with 19 bases between. Germline V gives CDR1 MNHNY, CDR2 SVGAGI (reference sequence). The CDR3 runs 13 residues. In DNA form, the CDR3 reads TGTGCCGTACAGAAATACCTTTCTTATGAGCAGTTCTTC. It encodes CAVQKYLSYEQFF.

V and J are TRBV6-1 and TRBJ1-2; 8 nucleotides line up with TRBD1. CDR1 and CDR2 (germline): MNHNS, SASEGT. This CDR3 contains 17 residues. With V trimmed by 1 base and J by 6 bases, 13 bases remained unmatched. The DNA of the CDR3 is TGTGCCAGCAGTGAAGAAGTAGGTCGCAGGGGGCCGAATGGCTACACCTTC. It specifies CASSEEVGRRGPNGYTF.

This chain joins TRBV11-2 and TRBJ1-1; TRBD1 matches at 8 bases. The CDR3 consists of 14 residues. Germline assignment: CDR1 SGHAT and CDR2 FQNNGV. Germline trimming cut 5 bases from V and 4 bases from J; bases unmatched to any gene: 6. This CDR3 is CASSAQQGGTEAFF. Written as DNA, the CDR3 is TGTGCCAGCAGCGCGCAACAGGGGGGCACTGAAGCTTTCTTT.

The V call is TRBV23-1, the J call TRBJ1-5; 7 bases align to TRBD1. TRBV23-1 belongs to the ORF category, with a function that is uncertain. This CDR3 is 16 amino acids long. Unmatched junction bases numbered 11, after V lost 5 bases and J lost 4 bases. CDR3 nucleotides: TGCGCCAGCAGTAGTAGCCGGGACAGACAAAATCAGCCCCAGCATTTT. Translated: CASSSSRDRQNQPQHF.